The 11 T cell receptor beta chains below were found in one sample sequenced in a study of cytomegalovirus exposure and HLA in healthy donors. With 60 Vbeta and 13 Jbeta primers, the PCR was carried out. The repertoire was sequenced with immunoSEQ multiplex PCR; TCRdb's copy has only in-frame clones and lacks some. The data contain 99,000 or so clones, approximately 80% of them singletons. Sequences were obtained from PBMCs. Receptors were obtained from a male donor in good health and CMV-seropositive.

V is TRBV7-8 and J is TRBJ2-3; possible D gene TRBD1, 6 bases. CDR3 length: 17 amino acids. CDR1 is SGHVS, CDR2 FQNEAQ, per germline. V was cut by 6 bases and J by 0 bases, with 19 bases left in between. CDR3 loop: CASRGYWGPKSTDTQYF. CDR3 DNA sequence: TGTGCCAGCAGAGGGTACTGGGGGCCTAAAAGCACAGATACGCAGTATTTT.

The genes are TRBV18 and TRBJ1-2; D uncertain. CDR1 KGHSH and CDR2 LQKENI come from the germline V gene. Trimming took 3 bases from V and 4 from J, leaving 15 bases between them. This CDR3 is built from 15 residues. CDR3 sequence: CASSPGSGVGYGYTF. The CDR3 DNA reads TGTGCCAGCTCACCCGGGTCCGGGGTCGGCTATGGCTACACCTTC.

For this clone: One end of the junction is discordant with germline, which a read error may explain. V gene TRBV7-9 combines with J gene TRBJ1-2, with a weak D call TRBD1 (5 bases). CDR1 and CDR2 from the germline V gene are SEHNR and FQNEAQ (reference sequence). This CDR3 contains 13 residues. The CDR3 bases are TGTCCCAGCAGCTCCTCGACAGAGTATGGCTACACCTTC. This codes for CPSSSSTEYGYTF.

The chain links TRBV2 to TRBJ1-5, with D possibly matching TRBD1 (5 bases). The CDR3 is made up of 14 amino acids. Trimming cost V 6 bases and J 3 bases, with 12 bases left between them. CDR1 is SNHLY and CDR2 is FYNNEI in the germline V gene. CDR3 in DNA: TGTGCCAGCAGCTCGGACACCTCCAATCAGCCCCAGCATTTT. Its protein product is CASSSDTSNQPQHF.

The J gene is TRBJ1-5, the V gene TRBV9; a possible D gene is TRBD1 (6 bases). The ends were cut back, 4 bases at V and 3 bases at J, with 14 bases in the middle. This CDR3 has 15 amino acids. Per the germline V gene, CDR1 is SGDLS and CDR2 is YYNGEE. The CDR3 coding sequence is TGTGCCAGCAGCCCTCGACAGGAATTCAATCAGCCCCAGCATTTT. It codes for CASSPRQEFNQPQHF.

This clone was seen a handful of times. The rearrangement joins TRBV30 to TRBJ1-5; D is unresolved. V lost 3 bases to trimming and J lost 0 bases, with 9 bases between them. The CDR3 is 14 residues long. The germline CDR1 and CDR2 sequences are GTSNPN and SVGIG (reference sequence). CDR3 region: CAWSDTRSNQPQHF. CDR3 DNA: TGTGCCTGGAGCGATACACGTAGCAATCAGCCCCAGCATTTT. Variable domain in full (rest from reference TRBV30 and TRBJ1-5): SQTIHQWPATLVQPVGSPLSLECTVEGTSNPNLYWYRQAAGRGLQLLFYSVGIGQISSEVPQNLSASRPQDRQFILSSKKLLLSDSGFYLCAWSDTRSNQPQHFGDGTRLSIL.

The chain is built from TRBV4-2 and TRBJ2-5; TRBD2 matches at 9 bases. The CDR3 has 15 amino acids. Germline V lookup: CDR1 LGHNA, CDR2 YNFKEQ. Trimming took 0 bases from V and 2 from J; bases not matched to a gene: 1. For the CDR3, the DNA is TGTGCCAGCAGCCAAGAGACTAGCGGACAAGAGACCCAGTACTTC. Protein: CASSQETSGQETQYF.

The V call is TRBV6-1, the J call TRBJ2-7; D is unclear. The ends were cut back, 4 bases at V and 3 bases at J, with 7 bases in the middle. The germline V gene encodes CDR1 MNHNS and CDR2 SASEGT. The CDR3 length is 12 residues. The CDR3 bases are TGTGCCAGCAGTGGGCTCTTCTACGAGCAGTACTTC. Translated, it gives CASSGLFYEQYF.

The rearrangement joins TRBV5-1 to TRBJ2-3; 10 bases are a match to TRBD2. The length of the CDR3 is 13 residues. The V and J ends lost 5 bases and 4 bases, in that order; junction bases with no gene match: 1. Germline-derived CDR1 and CDR2 are SGHRS and YFSETQ. The CDR3 region has the DNA TGCGCCAGCAGAAGCGGGGGGGCAGATACGCAGTATTTT. Amino acid sequence: CASRSGGADTQYF.

The rearrangement uses TRBV9 and TRBJ2-5; 8 nucleotides line up with TRBD1. The CDR3 spans 14 residues. Trimming cost V 3 bases and J 2 bases; bases outside gene matches: 3. Germline CDR1 reads SGDLS; CDR2 reads YYNGEE. CDR3 sequence: CASSEWDRQETQYF. CDR3 nucleotide sequence: TGTGCCAGCAGCGAATGGGACAGGCAAGAGACCCAGTACTTC.

V usage is TRBV5-6 and J usage is TRBJ2-1, with 9 bases lining up with TRBD1. Germline V gene sequence: CDR1 SGHDT, CDR2 YYEEEE. The CDR3 is 15 amino acids. Germline trimming cut 3 bases from V and 9 bases from J; bases unmatched to any gene: 10. The chain's CDR3 is CASSSRGTGLAEQFF. The CDR3 DNA reads as TGTGCCAGCAGCTCGCGCGGGACAGGGCTGGCTGAGCAGTTCTTC.